The clone carrying this T cell receptor beta chain appeared a single time. The data were taken from a study of blood T cell repertoires in COVID-19. The protocol was immunoSEQ multiplex PCR, while the TCRdb copy is restricted to in-frame clones and leaves out a portion. The table includes tens of thousands of clones, approximately 90% detected once. Germline trimming cut 0 bases from V and 1 base from J; bases unmatched to any gene: 4. The length of the CDR3 is 18 residues. Per germline, CDR1 SGHKS and CDR2 YYEKEE (reference sequence). The chain has TRBV5-5 and TRBJ2-2, with TRBD2 identical over 12 bases. The receptor was derived from a man over 45 with active or convalescent COVID-19. The specimen was peripheral blood. The CDR3 loop reads CASSLVALAGGNTGELFF. CDR3 nucleotides: TGTGCCAGCAGCTTGGTCGCACTAGCGGGAGGGAACACCGGGGAGCTGTTTTTT.